This passage covers 23 T cell receptor beta chains from one sample sequenced in a study of blood T cell repertoires in COVID-19. The assay was immunoSEQ multiplex PCR, and TCRdb's table has in-frame clones only and misses some. The sample carries 300,000 to 400,000 clones, approximately 90% recorded once. Sample: PBMCs or T cells enriched from blood (not recorded which). These receptors were taken from a woman aged 18-29 years who had recovered from COVID-19.

The sample holds one count of this clone. J is TRBJ2-4 and V is TRBV7-3; TRBD1 agrees at 7 bases. The CDR3 has 17 residues. The V segment lost 5 bases and the J segment 7 bases; nucleotides outside the gene matches: 17. CDR1 and CDR2 from the germline V gene are SGHTA and FQGTGA. CDR3 protein: CASSPTLRGKSGNIQYF. CDR3 bases: TGTGCCAGCAGCCCAACCCTCAGGGGGAAGTCGGGGAACATTCAGTACTTC.

Comment on this clone: In the same sample, other DNA sequences code for this CDR3. The gene calls are TRBV12-3 or TRBV12-4 and TRBJ1-1, with D tentatively TRBD1 (6 bases). The CDR3 totals 13 residues. V gave up 3 bases and J gave up 5 bases, with 10 bases separating them. The CDR3 DNA reads as TGTGCCAGCAGTTTTAGGGGGGGGACTGAAGCTTTCTTT. Its translation: CASSFRGGTEAFF.

The J gene is TRBJ2-1, the V gene TRBV7-2, with no clear D. The CDR3 is 15 residues long. Germline assignment: CDR1 SGHTA and CDR2 FQGNSA. V was cut by 1 base and J by 5 bases, with 12 bases left in between. CDR3 region: CASSLEWSKNNEQFF. The CDR3 coding sequence is TGTGCCAGCAGCTTAGAATGGAGTAAGAACAATGAGCAGTTCTTC.

The chain carries TRBV9 and TRBJ1-2; 9 nucleotides align to TRBD1. The CDR3 consists of 15 residues. V lost 2 bases and J lost 8; bases outside the gene matches: 10. Germline V gene lookup returns CDR1 SGDLS and CDR2 YYNGEE. CDR3 in DNA: TGTGCCAGCAGCGTGGACAGGGGAACTCCGGAAGGCTACACCTTC. Translation gives CASSVDRGTPEGYTF.

V usage is TRBV28 and J usage is TRBJ1-6, with D maybe TRBD1 (5 bases). CDR3 length equals 14 residues. Germline loops: CDR1 MDHEN, CDR2 SYDVKM. The germline V and J ends were trimmed by 5 bases and 7 bases, with 12 bases remaining between them. CDR3 protein: CASSLTGINSPLHF. The CDR3 coding sequence is TGTGCCAGCAGTCTAACAGGAATCAATTCACCCCTCCACTTT.

The chain links TRBV7-8 to TRBJ2-7, with 11 bases aligning to TRBD2. The germline V gene has CDR1 SGHVS and CDR2 FQNEAQ. Trimming at V came to 0 bases and at J to 1 base, leaving 11 bases not matched to a gene. The CDR3 has 19 residues. CDR3 coding DNA: TGTGCCAGCAGCTTAGCTCTAGCGGGGGGTCCGGGAATTTCCTACGAGCAGTACTTC. It translates to CASSLALAGGPGISYEQYF.

The rearrangement joins TRBV30 to TRBJ1-5, with TRBD1 as a possible D gene (6 bases). Per the germline V gene, CDR1 is GTSNPN and CDR2 is SVGIG (reference sequence). V dropped 1 base and J dropped 6 bases, with 10 bases sitting between them. CDR3 size: 13 residues. The CDR3 DNA reads TGTGCCTGGAGTGCTGGGGGCAGTCAGCCCCAGCATTTT. This encodes CAWSAGGSQPQHF.

The CDR3 nucleotides read TGCGCCAGCAGCCTGGGGGTGCGGAGTTACTCCGCTGAAGCTTTCTTT. This translates into CASSLGVRSYSAEAFF. J is TRBJ1-1 and V is TRBV5-1; D might be TRBD1 (5 bases). The CDR3 spans 16 residues. Germline CDR1 is SGHRS and CDR2 is YFSETQ. The V gene lost 4 bases and the J gene lost 6 bases, with 22 bases spanning the gap. Based on the CDR3 plus reference TRBV5-1 and TRBJ1-1, the full variable domain is KAGVTQTPRYLIKTRGQQVTLSCSPISGHRSVSWYQQTPGQGLQFLFEYFSETQRNKGNFPGRFSGRQFSNSRSEMNVSTLELGDSALYLCASSLGVRSYSAEAFFGQGTRLTVV.

The chain couples TRBV7-9 to TRBJ1-1; TRBD1 might be the D (5 bases). The CDR3 consists of 15 residues. With 5 bases removed from V and 3 bases from J, the gap between germline ends came to 16 bases. The germline V gene encodes CDR1 SEHNR and CDR2 FQNEAQ (reference sequence). The CDR3 protein is CASSPSWGRDTEAFF. The CDR3 bases are TGTGCCAGCAGCCCGAGTTGGGGGAGGGACACTGAAGCTTTCTTT.

This rearrangement joins TRBV20-1 to TRBJ1-1; perhaps TRBD1 as D (6 bases). Germline V lookup: CDR1 DFQATT, CDR2 SNEGSKA (reference sequence). The CDR3 is made up of 13 amino acids. V lost 3 bases to trimming and J lost 5 bases, with 13 bases between them. CDR3: CSASEGGMTEAFF. CDR3 sequence (DNA): TGCAGTGCTAGTGAGGGGGGTATGACTGAAGCTTTCTTT.

The CDR3 spells CASSLRQGHSPLHF. The CDR3 DNA sequence: TGCGCCAGCAGCCTCCGACAGGGGCATTCACCCCTCCACTTT. The rearrangement uses TRBV4-3 and TRBJ1-6, with 8 bases identical to TRBD1. CDR1 and CDR2 from the germline V gene are LGHNA and YSLEER. V trimming: 4 bases; J trimming: 8 bases; junction bases outside the gene matches: 4. The CDR3 covers 14 residues.

The J gene is TRBJ1-4, the V gene TRBV14; no clear D. Germline assignment: CDR1 SGHDN and CDR2 FVKESK. Trimming removed 4 bases at V and 8 bases at J, with 17 bases between. The CDR3 extends over 15 amino acids. CDR3 protein: CASSPLAGRREKLFF. The CDR3 DNA follows: TGTGCCAGCAGCCCCTTAGCCGGCCGCCGCGAAAAACTGTTTTTT.

This chain links TRBV15 with TRBJ1-2; possible D gene TRBD1, 6 bases. Deletions cut 0 bases from V and 7 bases from J, with 12 bases between. CDR3 size: 14 residues. Germline loops: CDR1 LNHNV, CDR2 YYDKDF (reference sequence). In nucleotides, the CDR3 is TGTGCCACCAGCAGAGATCGGGGGGCCGGTGGCTACACCTTC. Protein sequence: CATSRDRGAGGYTF.

The V call is TRBV7-8, the J call TRBJ2-7; TRBD1 matches 7 bases. Germline V gene data show CDR1 as SGHVS and CDR2 as FQNEAQ. J was trimmed by 2 bases and V by 5 bases; bases with no gene match: 12. This CDR3 region has 16 residues. The chain's CDR3 is CASSPPDRVCPYEQYF. The CDR3 DNA follows: TGTGCCAGCAGCCCCCCAGACAGGGTTTGTCCCTACGAGCAGTACTTC. The full variable domain, rest sourced from reference TRBV7-8 and TRBJ2-7, is GAGVSQSPRYKVAKRGQDVALRCDPISGHVSLFWYQQALGQGPEFLTYFQNEAQLDKSGLPSDRFFAERPEGSVSTLKIQRTQQEDSAVYLCASSPPDRVCPYEQYFGPGTRLTVT.

J is TRBJ1-2 and V is TRBV10-3; 10 positions match TRBD1. CDR1 is ENHRY and CDR2 is SYGVKD in the germline V gene. The V segment lost 4 bases and the J segment 7 bases; nucleotides outside the gene matches: 6. CDR3 length: 14 amino acids. As DNA, the CDR3 is TGTGCCATCAGTGGACAGGGGGCGAAGAGTGGCTACACCTTC. This codes for CAISGQGAKSGYTF.

Regarding this clone: This sample includes further DNA sequences coding for the same CDR3. The V gene is TRBV10-3, the J gene TRBJ1-1; 7 bases are a match to TRBD1. Trimming took 4 bases from V and 0 from J; bases not matched to a gene: 2. Germline V gives CDR1 ENHRY, CDR2 SYGVKD. This CDR3 region has 14 residues. CDR3: CAISGGTVNTEAFF. Written as DNA, the CDR3 is TGTGCCATCAGTGGGGGGACAGTGAACACTGAAGCTTTCTTT.

V and J are TRBV7-2 and TRBJ2-5; D is perhaps TRBD2 (6 bases). The V gene's germline CDR1 is SGHTA and CDR2 FQGNSA. V lost 0 bases and J lost 5, with 13 bases in between. The CDR3 has 15 residues. The CDR3 nucleotides read TGTGCCAGCAGCTTAGCGAGACTAGAGGGGGAGACCCAGTACTTC. Protein sequence: CASSLARLEGETQYF. The full variable domain, its missing parts supplied by reference TRBV7-2 and TRBJ2-5, is GAGVSQSPSNKVTEKGKDVELRCDPISGHTALYWYRQSLGQGLEFLIYFQGNSAPDKSGLPSDRFSAERTGGSVSTLTIQRTQQEDSAVYLCASSLARLEGETQYFGPGTRLLVL.

The rearrangement links TRBV15 to TRBJ1-2; D call uncertain. V was cut by 1 base and J by 4 bases, with 16 bases left in between. The germline V gene has CDR1 LNHNV and CDR2 YYDKDF (reference sequence). The CDR3 extends over 16 amino acids. CDR3 region: CATSRGGLGISYGYTF. The DNA of the CDR3 is TGTGCCACCAGCAGAGGCGGGCTAGGGATAAGCTATGGCTACACCTTC.

The J gene is TRBJ2-5, the V gene TRBV12-3 or TRBV12-4; no reliable D call. This CDR3 spans 13 amino acids. Trimming pared 6 bases from V and 4 bases from J, leaving 12 bases between. The CDR3: CASRPVEAETQYF. In DNA form, the CDR3 reads TGTGCCAGCAGGCCGGTCGAGGCAGAGACCCAGTACTTC.

The chain has TRBV9 and TRBJ1-1; D gene uncertain. V lost 0 bases and J lost 1, with 7 bases in between. The CDR3 loop spans 14 amino acids. Germline CDR1 reads SGDLS; CDR2 reads YYNGEE. CDR3 sequence: CASSVGSGNTEAFF. CDR3 nucleotide sequence: TGTGCCAGCAGCGTAGGGAGTGGGAACACTGAAGCTTTCTTT.

Here the CDR3 DNA reads TGTGCTAGTGGTTTGGGGGGGCCCCAAGAGACCCAGTACTTC. It encodes CASGLGGPQETQYF. V and J are TRBV12-5 and TRBJ2-5, with D possibly being TRBD1 (6 bases). V was clipped by 1 base and J by 1 base, with 7 bases between them. Germline V gene lookup returns CDR1 LGHNT and CDR2 FRNRAP. The CDR3 runs to 14 residues.

The chain has TRBV20-1 and TRBJ1-5, with D hard to call. This CDR3 comprises 11 residues. Germline CDR1 DFQATT, CDR2 SNEGSKA (reference sequence). Trimming took 3 bases from V and 5 from J, leaving 5 bases between them. The CDR3: CSASRDQPQHF. CDR3 in DNA: TGCAGTGCTAGTCGCGATCAGCCCCAGCATTTT.

The sample holds one count of this clone. The gene calls are TRBV6-1 and TRBJ2-5; D unclear. The ends were cut back, 0 bases at V and 5 bases at J, with 19 bases in the middle. Germline CDR1 is MNHNS and CDR2 is SASEGT. The CDR3 extends over 17 amino acids. CDR3 nucleotides: TGTGCCAGCAGTGAAGCAGAGACCAGTCCTAGGAAGGAGACCCAGTACTTC. Protein: CASSEAETSPRKETQYF.